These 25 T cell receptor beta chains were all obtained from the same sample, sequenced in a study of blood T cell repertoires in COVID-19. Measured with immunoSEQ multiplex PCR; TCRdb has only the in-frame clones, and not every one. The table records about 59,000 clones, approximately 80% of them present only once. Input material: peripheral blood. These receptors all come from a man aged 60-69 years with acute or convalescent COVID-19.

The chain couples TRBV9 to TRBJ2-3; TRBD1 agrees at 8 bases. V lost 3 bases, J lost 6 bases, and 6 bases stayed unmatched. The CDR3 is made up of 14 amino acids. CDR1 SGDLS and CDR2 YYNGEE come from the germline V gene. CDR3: CASSARTGSDTQYF. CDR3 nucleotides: TGTGCCAGCAGCGCCCGGACAGGGTCGGATACGCAGTATTTT.

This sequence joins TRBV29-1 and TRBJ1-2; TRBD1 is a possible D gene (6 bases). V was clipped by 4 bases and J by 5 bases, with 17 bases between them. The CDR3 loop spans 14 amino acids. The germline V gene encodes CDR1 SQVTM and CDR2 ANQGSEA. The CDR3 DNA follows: TGCAGCGTTGCTCCACAGGGAGCGAATTATGGCTACACCTTC. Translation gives CSVAPQGANYGYTF.

DNA of the CDR3: TGTGCCAGCTCCATACAGGGGGCTAGCAATCAGCCCCAGCATTTT. This sequence encodes CASSIQGASNQPQHF. The chain is built from TRBV18 and TRBJ1-5, with 9 bases lining up with TRBD1. The CDR3 runs to 15 residues. The germline CDR1 and CDR2 sequences are KGHSH and LQKENI. V shed 6 bases and J 0 bases; nucleotides not matched to a gene: 3.

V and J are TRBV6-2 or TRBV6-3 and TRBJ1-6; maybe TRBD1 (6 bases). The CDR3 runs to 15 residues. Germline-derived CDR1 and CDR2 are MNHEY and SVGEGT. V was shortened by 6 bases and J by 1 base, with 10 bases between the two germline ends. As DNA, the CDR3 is TGTGCCAGCAGCCTAACAGGGTCCTATAATTCACCCCTCCACTTT. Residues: CASSLTGSYNSPLHF.

The CDR3 DNA reads TGTGCCAGCAGTTTAGCGGGCCCGGATACGCAGTATTTT. It yields the protein CASSLAGPDTQYF. The chain carries TRBV27 and TRBJ2-3; D is possibly TRBD2 (5 bases). The CDR3 is 13 amino acids. CDR1 and CDR2 (germline): MNHEY, SMNVEV (reference sequence). V lost 2 bases and J lost 6, with 9 bases in between.

In nucleotides, the CDR3 is TGTGCCAGCAGGATCGGGGGGTCCCTCGAGCAGTACTTC. Amino acids: CASRIGGSLEQYF. This chain joins TRBV12-3 or TRBV12-4 and TRBJ2-7; 7 nucleotides agree with TRBD2. The CDR3 extends over 13 amino acids. The junction had 8 bases not matched to a gene; V was cut back by 6 bases and J by 6 bases.

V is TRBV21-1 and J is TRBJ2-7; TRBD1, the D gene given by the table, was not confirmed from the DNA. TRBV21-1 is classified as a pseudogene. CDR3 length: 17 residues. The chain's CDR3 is CASRKNIRGRGSYEQYF. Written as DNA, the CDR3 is TGTGCCAGCAGAAAAAACATCAGGGGAAGGGGCTCCTACGAGCAGTACTTC.

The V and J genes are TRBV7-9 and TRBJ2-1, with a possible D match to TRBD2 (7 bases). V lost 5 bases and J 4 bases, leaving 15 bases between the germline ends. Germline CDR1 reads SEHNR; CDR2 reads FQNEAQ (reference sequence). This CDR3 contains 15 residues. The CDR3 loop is CASSPLGGRYNEQFF. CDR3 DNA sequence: TGTGCCAGCAGCCCCCTGGGGGGGCGATACAATGAGCAGTTCTTC. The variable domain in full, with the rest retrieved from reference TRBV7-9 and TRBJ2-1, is DTGVSQNPRHKITKRGQNVTFRCDPISEHNRLYWYRQTLGQGPEFLTYFQNEAQLEKSRLLSDRFSAERPKGSFSTLEIQRTEQGDSAMYLCASSPLGGRYNEQFFGPGTRLTVL.

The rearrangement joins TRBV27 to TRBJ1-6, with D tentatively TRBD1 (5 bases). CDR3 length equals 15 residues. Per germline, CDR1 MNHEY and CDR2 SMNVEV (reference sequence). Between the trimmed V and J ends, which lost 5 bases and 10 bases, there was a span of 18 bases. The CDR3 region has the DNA TGTGCCAGCAGTCCTAATCGGGGGGGAAGGTCACCCCTCCACTTT. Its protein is CASSPNRGGRSPLHF.

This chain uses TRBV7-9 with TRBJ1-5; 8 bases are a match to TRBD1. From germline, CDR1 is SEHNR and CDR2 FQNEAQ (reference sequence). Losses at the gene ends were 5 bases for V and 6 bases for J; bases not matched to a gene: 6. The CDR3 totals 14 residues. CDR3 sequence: CASSLQGAAQPQHF. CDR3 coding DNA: TGTGCCAGCAGCCTTCAGGGGGCGGCTCAGCCCCAGCATTTT. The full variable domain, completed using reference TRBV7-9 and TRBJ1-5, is DTGVSQNPRHKITKRGQNVTFRCDPISEHNRLYWYRQTLGQGPEFLTYFQNEAQLEKSRLLSDRFSAERPKGSFSTLEIQRTEQGDSAMYLCASSLQGAAQPQHFGDGTRLSIL.

The CDR3 nucleotides are TGTGCCTGGAGCCCCCCCCGTCAGGGGGCCACCTACGAGCAGTACTTC. Translated, it gives CAWSPPRQGATYEQYF. The V and J genes are TRBV30 and TRBJ2-7; 8 nucleotides agree with TRBD1. This CDR3 has 16 residues. Germline V gene sequence: CDR1 GTSNPN, CDR2 SVGIG (reference sequence). V trimming: 3 bases; J trimming: 2 bases; junction bases outside the gene matches: 12.

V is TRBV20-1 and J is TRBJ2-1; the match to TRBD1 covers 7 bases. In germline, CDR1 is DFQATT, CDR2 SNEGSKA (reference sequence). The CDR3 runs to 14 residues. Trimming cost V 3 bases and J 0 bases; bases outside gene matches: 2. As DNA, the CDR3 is TGCAGTGCTAGTGGACAGGACTCCTACAATGAGCAGTTCTTC. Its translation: CSASGQDSYNEQFF.

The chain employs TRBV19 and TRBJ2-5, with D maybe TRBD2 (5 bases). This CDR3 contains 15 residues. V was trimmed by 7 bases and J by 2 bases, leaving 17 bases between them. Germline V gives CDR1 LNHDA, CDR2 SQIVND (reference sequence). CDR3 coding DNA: TGTGCCAGTAAGCGGACCAGAGCCCCACAAGAGACCCAGTACTTC. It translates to CASKRTRAPQETQYF.

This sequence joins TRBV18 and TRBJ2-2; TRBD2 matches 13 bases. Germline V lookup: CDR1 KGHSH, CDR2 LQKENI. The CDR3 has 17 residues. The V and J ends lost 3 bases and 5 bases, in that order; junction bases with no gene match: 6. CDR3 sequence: CASSPKGLAGSTGELFF. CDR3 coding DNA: TGTGCCAGCTCACCGAAGGGACTAGCGGGATCTACCGGGGAGCTGTTTTTT.

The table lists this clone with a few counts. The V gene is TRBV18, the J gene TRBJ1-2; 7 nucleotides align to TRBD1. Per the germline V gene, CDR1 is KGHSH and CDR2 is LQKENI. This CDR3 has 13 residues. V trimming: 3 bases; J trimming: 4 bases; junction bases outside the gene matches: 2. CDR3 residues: CASSPGQSYGYTF. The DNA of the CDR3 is TGTGCCAGCTCACCGGGACAGTCCTATGGCTACACCTTC. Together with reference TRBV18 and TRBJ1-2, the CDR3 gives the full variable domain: NAGVMQNPRHLVRRRGQEARLRCSPMKGHSHVYWYRQLPEEGLKFMVYLQKENIIDESGMPKERFSAEFPKEGPSILRIQQVVRGDSAAYFCASSPGQSYGYTFGSGTRLTVV.

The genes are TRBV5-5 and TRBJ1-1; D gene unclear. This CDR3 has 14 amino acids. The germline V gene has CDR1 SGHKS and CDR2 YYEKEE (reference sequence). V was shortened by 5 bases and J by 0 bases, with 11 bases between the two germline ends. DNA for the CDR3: TGTGCCAGCAGAACTTGGGAGTTGAACACTGAAGCTTTCTTT. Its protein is CASRTWELNTEAFF. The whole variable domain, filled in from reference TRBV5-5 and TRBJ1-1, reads DAGVTQSPTHLIKTRGQQVTLRCSPISGHKSVSWYQQVLGQGPQFIFQYYEKEERGRGNFPDRFSARQFPNYSSELNVNALLLGDSALYLCASRTWELNTEAFFGQGTRLTVV.

The CDR3 spells CASKQGNYGYTF. In nucleotides, the CDR3 is TGTGCCAGCAAACAGGGGAACTATGGCTACACCTTC. This chain connects TRBV6-5 to TRBJ1-2; 7 bases match TRBD1. The CDR3 runs 12 residues. Per the germline V gene, CDR1 is MNHEY and CDR2 is SVGAGI. The junction had 1 base not matched to a gene; V was cut back by 7 bases and J by 2 bases.

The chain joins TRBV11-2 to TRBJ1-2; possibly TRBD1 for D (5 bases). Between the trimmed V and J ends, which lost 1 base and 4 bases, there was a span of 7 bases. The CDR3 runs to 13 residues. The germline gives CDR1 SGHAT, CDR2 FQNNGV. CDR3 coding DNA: TGTGCCAGCAGCTTAGGGGGCCGCTATGGCTACACCTTC. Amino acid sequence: CASSLGGRYGYTF.

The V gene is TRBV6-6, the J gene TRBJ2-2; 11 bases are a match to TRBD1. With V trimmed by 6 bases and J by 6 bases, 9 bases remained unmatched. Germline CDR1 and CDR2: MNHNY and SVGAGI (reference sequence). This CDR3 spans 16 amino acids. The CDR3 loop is CASRKGSDRGPGELFF. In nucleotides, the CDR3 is TGTGCCAGCAGAAAGGGGTCGGACAGGGGGCCCGGGGAGCTGTTTTTT.

The CDR3 here is CASSLAGGQGTEAFF. The CDR3 region has the DNA TGCGCCAGCAGCTTGGCCGGGGGGCAAGGCACTGAAGCTTTCTTT. The genes are TRBV5-1 and TRBJ1-1; tentatively, D is TRBD1 (6 bases). V gave up 0 bases and J gave up 4 bases, with 13 bases separating them. The CDR3 is 15 residues long. Germline lookup yields CDR1 SGHRS and CDR2 YFSETQ.

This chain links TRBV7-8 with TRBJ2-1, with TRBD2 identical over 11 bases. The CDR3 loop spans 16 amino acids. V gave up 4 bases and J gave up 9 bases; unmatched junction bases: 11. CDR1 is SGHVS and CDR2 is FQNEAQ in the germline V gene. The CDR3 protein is CASSSGSGGAVIEQFF. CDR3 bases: TGTGCCAGCAGCTCAGGTAGCGGGGGGGCCGTCATTGAGCAGTTCTTC.

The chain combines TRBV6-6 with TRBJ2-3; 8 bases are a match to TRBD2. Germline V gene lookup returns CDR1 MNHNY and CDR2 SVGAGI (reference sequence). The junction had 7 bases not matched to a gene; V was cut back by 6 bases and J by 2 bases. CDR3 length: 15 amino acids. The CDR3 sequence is CASRERGTYTDTQYF. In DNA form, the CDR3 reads TGTGCCAGCAGGGAGCGGGGGACCTACACAGATACGCAGTATTTT.

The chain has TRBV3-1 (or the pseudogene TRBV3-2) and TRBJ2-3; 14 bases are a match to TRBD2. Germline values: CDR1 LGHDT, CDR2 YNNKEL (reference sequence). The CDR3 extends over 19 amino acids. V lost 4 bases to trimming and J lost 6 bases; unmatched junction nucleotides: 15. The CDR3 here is CASSLRGRLAGGLWDTQYF. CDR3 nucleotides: TGTGCCAGCAGCCTAAGAGGGAGACTAGCGGGGGGGCTCTGGGATACGCAGTATTTT.

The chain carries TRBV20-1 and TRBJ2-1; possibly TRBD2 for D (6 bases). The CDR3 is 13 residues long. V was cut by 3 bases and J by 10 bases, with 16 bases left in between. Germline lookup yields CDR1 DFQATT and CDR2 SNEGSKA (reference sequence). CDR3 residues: CSASIPSSEEQFF. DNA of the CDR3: TGCAGTGCTAGTATCCCCTCTAGCGAAGAGCAGTTCTTC.

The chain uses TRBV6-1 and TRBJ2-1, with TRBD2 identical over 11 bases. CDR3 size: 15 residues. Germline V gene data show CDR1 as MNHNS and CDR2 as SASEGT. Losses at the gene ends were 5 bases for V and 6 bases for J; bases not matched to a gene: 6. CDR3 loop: CASSLTSGGFNEQFF. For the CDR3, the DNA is TGTGCCAGCAGTCTCACTAGCGGGGGCTTCAATGAGCAGTTCTTC.